These T cell receptor beta chains were read from a single sample in a study of blood T cell repertoires in COVID-19. The data were produced by immunoSEQ multiplex PCR, yet TCRdb's version contains in-frame clones alone and is incomplete. Among 50,000 or so clones listed, 85% to 90% were seen once. The sequencing sample was made of peripheral blood. These receptors all come from a human donor in a cohort sampled during active COVID-19. Both conserved end residues are part of each CDR3. For some rows the clone size is stated as once, few or many, or as a class when expanded; others skip it.

-,TRBJ2-2,TRBV5-6,CASGRLAVAGELFF
-,TRBJ2-1,TRBV28,CASSPLAGASRQFF
-,TRBJ1-6,TRBV27,CASRKGQGTYNSPLHF
-,TRBJ2-1,TRBV5-1,CASSLGLAGGYNEQFF
-,TRBJ2-7,TRBV6-5,CASQSAGGTYEQYF
-,TRBJ2-7,TRBV20-1,CSANPGYEQYF
-,TRBJ1-1,TRBV2,CASSGLQGVITEAFF
-,TRBJ1-4,TRBV20-1,CSALAQGKLFF
-,TRBJ1-4,TRBV19,CASSIGGATNEKLFF
-,TRBJ1-1,TRBV5-1,CASSHGSNTEAFF
-,TRBJ2-5,TRBV6-5,CASSYSRQETQYF
-,TRBJ1-2,TRBV29-1,CSAVRQGDYGYTF
-,TRBJ2-5,TRBV11-2,CASSLTIETQYF
once,TRBJ2-5,TRBV5-1,CASSLRLLGQETQYF
-,TRBJ2-7,TRBV6-5,CASSYTRSSYEQYF
few,TRBJ2-2,TRBV14,CASSQQVGGFGELFF
-,TRBJ2-7,TRBV5-5,CASSLVQVSYEQYF
-,TRBJ2-2,TRBV5-4,CASSPTGTNTGELFF
-,TRBJ2-7,TRBV18,CASSPRGGTYEQYF
once,TRBJ1-3,TRBV30,CAWSGRQTSSGNTIYF
-,TRBJ1-2,TRBV2,CASSDSYPGVDGYTF
-,TRBJ2-3,TRBV7-9,CASSSSGYFTDTQYF
-,TRBJ2-5,TRBV5-1,CASSSGTGGRETQYF
-,TRBJ2-7,TRBV18,CASSLRTDEWEQYF
-,TRBJ1-5,TRBV11-2,CASSLEGGNQPQHF
-,TRBJ2-7,TRBV5-8,CASSRIHGTSNYEQYF
-,TRBJ1-5,TRBV28,CASSLNRGRNQPQHF
-,TRBJ2-7,TRBV29-1,CSVLRFAGAYEQYF
-,TRBJ1-6,TRBV10-3,CAIRPDSRYNSPLHF
-,TRBJ1-1,TRBV6-5,CASSSGHQKAFF
-,TRBJ1-2,TRBV12-5,CASGLVLGGGPGSYTF
-,TRBJ1-2,TRBV6-1,CASSEVRQALGYTF
-,TRBJ2-7,TRBV3-1/TRBV3-2,CASSQSVTGRSYEQYF
-,TRBJ2-4,TRBV7-3,CASSLRGGVTLIGAKNIQYF
-,TRBJ2-7,TRBV11-2,CASSLAIREQYF
-,TRBJ2-2,TRBV15,CATSSGAGTGVTGELFF
once,TRBJ1-1,TRBV19,CASCQGAPTEAFF
-,TRBJ2-5,TRBV27,CASNDRGPVETQYF
-,TRBJ2-7,TRBV5-1,CASSLAVTSGKYEQYF
-,TRBJ1-2,TRBV7-9,CASSLSAGIANYGYTF
-,TRBJ2-1,TRBV9,CASSVGGGIDSYNEQFF
-,TRBJ2-2,TRBV27,CASSFAGRELFF
-,TRBJ2-7,TRBV18,CASCPDSTGGEQYF
-,TRBJ2-7,TRBV30,CAWSAFTGQGNRYF
-,TRBJ2-1,TRBV9,CASSVRLAGEQFF
-,TRBJ2-2,TRBV4-1,CASRRGQGTGAGELFF
-,TRBJ2-7,TRBV18,CASASGSPYEQYF
-,TRBJ1-5,TRBV5-1,CASSLQGLSNQPQHF
-,TRBJ1-3,TRBV11-2,CASSRHGTGTGNTIYF
-,TRBJ2-7,TRBV7-9,CASRPPGLESGEQYF
-,TRBJ2-7,TRBV10-3,CAISESNWRGEYEQYF
-,TRBJ2-5,TRBV5-1,CASSLTGQVQETQYF
-,TRBJ2-5,TRBV7-6,CASSLAPASGGVQQTQYF
-,TRBJ2-1,TRBV24-1,CATSDSRSLTVGKQFF